The rows below give T cell receptor beta chains drawn from one sample of a study of T cells after yellow fever vaccination. TCRdb itself ran the 5' RACE reads through MiXCR, one entry per CDR3 protein. The data contain 450,000 to 600,000 distinct CDR3 sequences, approximately 12% of them singletons. This specimen was PBMCs, taken on the day of the yellow fever booster vaccination. The receptors originated from a man aged 25-40 years who received the YFV17D yellow fever vaccine. Both conserved end residues are part of each CDR3. D genes are given only for firm matches. Size is omitted from some rows. Given values are once, few, many or a class for expanded clones.

CDR3aa,CDR3nt,d_gene,j_gene,v_gene,abundance
CASTPTRFGEAIYF,TGTGCCAGCACCCCGACTCGATTCGGTGAGGCCATATATTTT,NA,TRBJ1-3,TRBV12-3/TRBV12-4,NA
CSARNWLGYNEQFF,TGCAGTGCCCGGAACTGGCTTGGCTACAATGAGCAGTTCTTC,NA,TRBJ2-1,TRBV20-1,many
CASSLGVGGRVSDTQYF,TGTGCCAGCAGCTTAGGTGTGGGCGGGAGGGTATCAGATACGCAGTATTTT,TRBD2,TRBJ2-3,TRBV7-8,few
CASSYPPAGTNTGELSF,TGTGCCAGCAGTTACCCCCCGGCGGGCACGAACACCGGGGAGCTGTCTTTT,NA,TRBJ2-2,TRBV6-5,NA
CASIDTGSYNSPLHF,TGTGCCAGCATTGACACTGGCTCCTATAATTCACCCCTCCACTTT,NA,TRBJ1-6,TRBV6-1,few
CSARGRREGKLFF,TGCAGTGCTCGGGGCAGGCGAGAGGGAAAACTGTTTTTT,NA,TRBJ1-4,TRBV20-1,many
CASSSGVPPNEQFF,TGTGCCAGCAGTTCGGGAGTACCTCCCAATGAGCAGTTCTTC,NA,TRBJ2-1,TRBV6-5,NA
CASSLGIGGGYTF,TGTGCCAGCAGCTTAGGGATCGGGGGAGGCTACACCTTC,NA,TRBJ1-2,TRBV7-9,few
CATSRERGSGQYF,TGTGCCACCAGCAGAGAGAGGGGAAGCGGGCAGTACTTC,NA,TRBJ2-7,TRBV15,NA
CASSLTRNSPLHF,TGTGCCAGCAGCTTAACCCGAAATTCACCCCTCCACTTT,NA,TRBJ1-6,TRBV11-2,NA
CASSIGFPYNEQFF,TGTGCCAGCAGTATTGGCTTTCCCTACAATGAGCAGTTCTTC,NA,TRBJ2-1,TRBV19,NA
CASSVGPGAGYEQYF,TGTGCCAGCAGCGTAGGGCCGGGGGCAGGGTACGAGCAGTACTTC,NA,TRBJ2-7,TRBV9,many
CSATKPTGSGSYEQYF,TGCAGTGCTACTAAACCTACAGGGTCCGGCTCCTACGAGCAGTACTTC,NA,TRBJ2-7,TRBV20-1,NA
CASTGGTEAFF,TGTGCCAGCACCGGGGGCACTGAAGCTTTCTTT,NA,TRBJ1-1,TRBV2,NA
CASSLSGTGTLGANVLTF,TGCGCCAGCAGCCTTTCCGGGACAGGTACCCTAGGAGCCAACGTCCTGACTTTC,TRBD1,TRBJ2-6,TRBV4-3,few
CAAGAGRTYNEQFF,TGTGCAGCGGGTGCAGGGCGGACATACAATGAGCAGTTCTTC,NA,TRBJ2-1,TRBV6-1,NA
CASSWVRETQYF,TGTGCCAGCAGCTGGGTCCGAGAGACCCAGTACTTC,NA,TRBJ2-5,TRBV7-2,NA
CASSHDSGTGNTEAFF,TGCGCCAGCAGCCATGATAGTGGGACAGGGAACACTGAAGCTTTCTTT,TRBD1,TRBJ1-1,TRBV4-3,NA
CASSKSLETQYF,TGTGCCAGCAGCAAGTCCCTAGAGACCCAGTACTTC,NA,TRBJ2-5,TRBV11-2,few
CASSTSGRGGETQYF,TGCGCCAGCTCGACTAGCGGGAGAGGTGGGGAGACCCAGTACTTC,TRBD2,TRBJ2-5,TRBV5-1,NA
CASSYVDGELFF,TGTGCCAGCAGTTACGTCGACGGGGAGCTGTTTTTT,NA,TRBJ2-2,TRBV6-2/TRBV6-3,once
CASSRRATGGYTF,TGTGCCAGCAGCCGCCGGGCCACCGGTGGCTACACCTTC,NA,TRBJ1-2,TRBV5-6,many
CATRDDRRTDTQYF,TGTGCCACCAGAGACGACAGGCGCACAGATACGCAGTATTTT,NA,TRBJ2-3,TRBV15,NA
CASSPRNGHYGYTF,TGTGCCAGCTCACCACGGAACGGCCACTATGGCTACACCTTC,NA,TRBJ1-2,TRBV18,few
CASSSGRISGSSEQFF,TGTGCCAGCAGCTCCGGGAGGATTAGTGGGTCGAGTGAGCAGTTCTTC,TRBD2,TRBJ2-1,TRBV7-9,NA
CSAREGILNTEAFF,TGCAGTGCTAGGGAGGGGATTTTGAACACTGAAGCTTTCTTT,NA,TRBJ1-1,TRBV20-1,few
CAWSGGGRGNEQFF,TGTGCCTGGAGTGGCGGAGGGAGGGGCAATGAGCAGTTCTTC,TRBD2,TRBJ2-1,TRBV30,few
CASSYSADSYNEQFF,TGTGCCAGCAGTTACTCAGCTGACTCCTACAATGAGCAGTTCTTC,NA,TRBJ2-1,TRBV6-5,NA
CASSFIGGGQPQHF,TGTGCCAGCAGTTTCATAGGGGGGGGTCAGCCCCAGCATTTT,NA,TRBJ1-5,TRBV12-3/TRBV12-4,NA
CASSLGLAGGPSDNEQFF,TGCGCCAGCAGCTTGGGACTAGCGGGAGGGCCCTCGGACAATGAGCAGTTCTTC,TRBD2,TRBJ2-1,TRBV5-1,NA
CASRAGAGSQFF,TGTGCCAGCAGAGCCGGGGCAGGGTCCCAGTTCTTC,NA,TRBJ2-1,TRBV6-2/TRBV6-3,NA
CASSVNQGAVDTQYF,TGTGCCAGCAGCGTGAACCAGGGGGCTGTAGATACGCAGTATTTT,TRBD1,TRBJ2-3,TRBV9,few
CASSLEVVPKAQYF,TGCGCCAGCAGCTTGGAAGTAGTTCCTAAGGCGCAGTATTTT,NA,TRBJ2-3,TRBV5-1,NA
CASSPNQGVGDTQYF,TGTGCCAGCAGCCCTAACCAGGGAGTTGGTGATACGCAGTATTTT,NA,TRBJ2-3,TRBV3-1,few
CASSFSRTGNTEAFF,TGTGCCAGCAGTTTCTCAAGGACAGGGAACACTGAAGCTTTCTTT,TRBD1,TRBJ1-1,TRBV28,many
CSVFTSGTDTQYF,TGCAGCGTTTTCACTAGCGGCACAGATACGCAGTATTTT,TRBD2,TRBJ2-3,TRBV29-1,once
CASSHSATGELFF,TGTGCCAGCAGCCACTCGGCTACCGGGGAGCTGTTTTTT,NA,TRBJ2-2,TRBV6-2/TRBV6-3,NA
CASKEAESSYNEQFF,TGTGCCAGCAAGGAGGCGGAGAGCTCCTACAATGAGCAGTTCTTC,NA,TRBJ2-1,TRBV2,few
CASSPDGPATQYF,TGTGCCAGCTCACCAGACGGCCCCGCTACGCAGTATTTT,NA,TRBJ2-3,TRBV18,NA
CASSREGLIYEQYF,TGTGCCAGCAGCCGCGAGGGGTTGATCTACGAGCAGTACTTC,NA,TRBJ2-7,TRBV7-2,few
CASSLQLAASYNEQFF,TGTGCCAGCAGCCTGCAACTAGCGGCCTCCTACAATGAGCAGTTCTTC,TRBD2,TRBJ2-1,TRBV4-2,NA
CASSAGTGTTEAFF,TGTGCCAGCAGCGCTGGGACAGGGACCACTGAAGCTTTCTTT,TRBD1,TRBJ1-1,TRBV5-6,many
CASGRGGNYGYTF,TGTGCCAGCGGGAGGGGAGGGAACTATGGCTACACCTTC,NA,TRBJ1-2,TRBV25-1,NA
CASSLTATTGELFF,TGTGCCAGCAGCTTGACCGCGACCACCGGGGAGCTGTTTTTT,NA,TRBJ2-2,TRBV7-3,few
CASSPGVSGSGADTQYF,TGTGCCAGCTCACCGGGCGTTTCGGGGAGCGGTGCAGATACGCAGTATTTT,NA,TRBJ2-3,TRBV18,NA
CASSLGTSGRAYF,TGTGCCAGCAGCTTAGGGACTAGCGGGAGGGCGTACTTC,TRBD2,TRBJ2-7,TRBV7-6,few
CASSNAGTEDIQYF,TGTGCCAGCAGCAATGCCGGGACAGAGGACATTCAGTACTTC,TRBD1,TRBJ2-4,TRBV5-6,few
CSVIDREPYGYTF,TGCAGCGTCATTGACCGGGAGCCCTATGGCTACACCTTC,NA,TRBJ1-2,TRBV29-1,NA
CSVEDPRKSGRELFF,TGCAGCGTTGAAGATCCCAGAAAGTCGGGGAGGGAGCTGTTTTTT,NA,TRBJ2-2,TRBV29-1,many
CARLTGELFF,TGTGCCAGACTCACCGGGGAGCTGTTTTTT,NA,TRBJ2-2,TRBV5-7,NA
CASSLGHYSYNEQFF,TGCGCCAGCAGCCTTGGACACTATTCCTACAATGAGCAGTTCTTC,NA,TRBJ2-1,TRBV5-1,NA
CASSLDIAGGDEQFF,TGCGCCAGCAGCTTGGATATAGCGGGAGGCGATGAGCAGTTCTTC,TRBD2,TRBJ2-1,TRBV5-1,few
CASRLRGPGNEQFF,TGTGCCAGCAGACTTAGAGGCCCGGGCAATGAGCAGTTCTTC,NA,TRBJ2-1,TRBV27,NA
CSVGGGAGVRDTQYF,TGCAGCGTTGGTGGTGGGGCGGGAGTTCGGGATACGCAGTATTTT,TRBD2,TRBJ2-3,TRBV29-1,NA
CASSYFTGSPQPQHF,TGTGCCAGCAGTTACTTCACAGGGAGTCCCCAGCCCCAGCATTTT,NA,TRBJ1-5,TRBV6-2/TRBV6-3,few